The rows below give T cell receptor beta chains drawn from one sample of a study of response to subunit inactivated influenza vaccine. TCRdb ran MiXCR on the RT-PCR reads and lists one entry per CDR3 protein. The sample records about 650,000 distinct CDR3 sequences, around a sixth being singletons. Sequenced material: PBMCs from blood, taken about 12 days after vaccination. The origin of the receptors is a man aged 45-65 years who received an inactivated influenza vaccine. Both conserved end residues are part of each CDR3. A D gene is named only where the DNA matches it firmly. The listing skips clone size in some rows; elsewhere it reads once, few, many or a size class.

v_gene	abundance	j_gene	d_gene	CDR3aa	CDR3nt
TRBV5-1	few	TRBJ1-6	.	CASSVAAEGSSPLHF	TGCGCCAGCAGCGTAGCAGCGGAGGGCAGTTCACCCCTCCACTTT
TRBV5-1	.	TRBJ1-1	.	CASTGENEAFF	TGCGCCAGCACGGGGGAGAACGAAGCTTTCTTT
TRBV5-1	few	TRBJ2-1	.	CASSLGSRRLTNEQFF	TGCGCCAGCAGCTTGGGGTCCAGGCGTTTAACTAATGAGCAGTTCTTC
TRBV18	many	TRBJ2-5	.	CASSGIGETQYF	TGTGCCAGCTCAGGAATTGGAGAGACCCAGTACTTC
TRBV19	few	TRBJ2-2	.	CASSITRRGGNTGELFF	TGTGCCAGTAGTATTACTAGGAGGGGGGGAAACACCGGGGAGCTGTTTTTT
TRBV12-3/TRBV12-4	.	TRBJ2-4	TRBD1	CASNPGQGPTRNIQYF	TGTGCCAGCAACCCGGGACAGGGGCCCACGCGAAACATTCAGTACTTC
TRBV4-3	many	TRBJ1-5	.	CASSQDIAVGPQHF	TGCGCCAGCAGCCAAGATATTGCGGTCGGGCCCCAGCATTTT
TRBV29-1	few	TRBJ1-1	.	CSVEEGYHREAFF	TGCAGCGTTGAAGAAGGATACCATCGTGAAGCTTTCTTT
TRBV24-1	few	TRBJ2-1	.	CATGRVDYNEQFF	TGTGCCACCGGCAGGGTTGACTACAATGAGCAGTTCTTC
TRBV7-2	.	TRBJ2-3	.	CASRRNRDGSADTQYF	TGTGCCAGCAGACGAAACCGGGACGGAAGTGCAGATACGCAGTATTTT
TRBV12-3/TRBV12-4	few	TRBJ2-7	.	CASSGTAPAPYEQYF	TGTGCCAGCAGCGGTACAGCCCCGGCCCCGTACGAGCAGTACTTC
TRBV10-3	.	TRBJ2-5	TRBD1	CAISGDRGTDNAETQYF	TGTGCCATCAGCGGGGACAGGGGGACCGACAACGCGGAGACCCAGTACTTC
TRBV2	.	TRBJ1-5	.	CASTAYSNQPQHF	TGTGCCAGCACAGCCTATAGCAATCAGCCCCAGCATTTT
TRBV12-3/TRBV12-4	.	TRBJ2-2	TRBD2	CASSFAGLAGATGELFF	TGTGCCAGCAGTTTCGCGGGACTAGCGGGAGCCACCGGGGAGCTGTTTTTT
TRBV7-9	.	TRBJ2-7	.	CASSPVSSGNPYEQYF	TGTGCCAGCAGCCCGGTCAGTTCAGGGAACCCCTACGAGCAGTACTTC
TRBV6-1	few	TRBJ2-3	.	CASSRRPGTDTQYF	TGTGCCAGCAGTCGGAGGCCGGGCACAGATACGCAGTATTTT
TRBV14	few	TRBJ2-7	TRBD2	CASSQDLAGGPYADWIPYEQYF	TGTGCCAGCAGCCAAGATCTAGCGGGAGGGCCTTACGCGGATTGGATCCCCTACGAGCAGTACTTC
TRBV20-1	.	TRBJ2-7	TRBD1	CSAERGGPPYEQYF	TGCAGTGCTGAGAGAGGGGGCCCCCCCTACGAGCAGTACTTC
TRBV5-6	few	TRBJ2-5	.	CASTRETGETQYF	TGTGCCAGCACCCGGGAGACGGGCGAGACCCAGTACTTC
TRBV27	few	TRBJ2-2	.	CASSITGFTGELFF	TGTGCCAGCAGTATTACAGGGTTTACCGGGGAGCTGTTTTTT
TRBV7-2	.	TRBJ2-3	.	CASSLVVLGDTQYF	TGTGCCAGCAGCTTAGTTGTATTGGGAGATACGCAGTATTTT
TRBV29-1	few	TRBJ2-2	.	CSVDTRGTGELFF	TGCAGCGTTGACACCCGGGGGACCGGGGAGCTGTTTTTT